Here is one T cell receptor beta chain with its context. Antigen specificity is unknown. TCRdb's copy holds only in-frame clones and misses some; the assay was immunoSEQ multiplex PCR. The sample consists of over 100,000 clones, 65% to 90% of them appearing once. This record belongs to a study of T cell responses to AZD1222 COVID-19 vaccine. The study, taken as a whole, reports: Nearly half of spike-specific TCRs reportedly go after variant regions that carry no mutations. There were vaccine-associated CD4 TCRs across spike, dominant at 160-218 and 743-854. Compared with day 0, the breadth and depth of the Spike-specific TCR repertoire rose significantly after two doses of AZD1222. Donors, mostly white British, included more females; clonal diversity was possibly underestimated.

This CDR3 is 13 amino acids long. V lost 6 bases and J lost 4; bases outside the gene matches: 4. CDR1 and CDR2 (germline): WNHNN, SYGVQD (reference sequence). V is TRBV10-1 and J is TRBJ1-2; 8 bases align to TRBD1. Sequenced material: peripheral blood, taken on day 0 of AZD1222 vaccination. The source is an adult in good health. The CDR3 coding sequence is TGCGCCAGCAGGGAGGACAGGGCCTATGGCTACACCTTC. Translated: CASREDRAYGYTF.